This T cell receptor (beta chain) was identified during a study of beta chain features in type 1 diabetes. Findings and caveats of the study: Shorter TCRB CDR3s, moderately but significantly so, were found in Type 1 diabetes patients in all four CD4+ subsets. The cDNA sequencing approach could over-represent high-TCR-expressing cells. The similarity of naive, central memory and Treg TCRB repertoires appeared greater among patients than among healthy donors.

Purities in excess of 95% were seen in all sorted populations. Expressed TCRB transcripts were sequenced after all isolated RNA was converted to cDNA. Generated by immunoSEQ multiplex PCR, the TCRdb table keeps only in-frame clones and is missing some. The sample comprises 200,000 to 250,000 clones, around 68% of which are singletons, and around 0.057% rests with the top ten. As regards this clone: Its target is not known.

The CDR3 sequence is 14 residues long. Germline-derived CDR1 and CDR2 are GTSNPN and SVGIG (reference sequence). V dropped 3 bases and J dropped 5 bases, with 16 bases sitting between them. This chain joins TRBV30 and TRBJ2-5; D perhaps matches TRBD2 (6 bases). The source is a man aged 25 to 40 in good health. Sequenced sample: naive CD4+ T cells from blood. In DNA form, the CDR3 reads TGTGCCTGGAGCTACGGGAGCGTCTCGGAGACCCAGTACTTC. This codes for CAWSYGSVSETQYF.